These 29 T cell receptor beta chains were all obtained from the same sample, sequenced in a study of cytomegalovirus exposure and HLA in healthy donors. Repertoires were generated with immunoSEQ multiplex PCR, while TCRdb's copy carries only in-frame clones and drops some. The data contain around 160,000 clones, approximately 81% of them singletons. Material: PBMCs. These TCRs come from a young man in good health and CMV-seropositive.

The gene calls are TRBV19 and TRBJ1-5; TRBD1 is a possible D gene (6 bases). The CDR3 has 15 residues. Trimming removed 3 bases at V and 2 bases at J, with 11 bases between. Germline V lookup: CDR1 LNHDA, CDR2 SQIVND (reference sequence). The CDR3 nucleotides read TGTGCCAGTAGTATGGGGGGGCCCGGCAATCAGCCCCAGCATTTT. Amino acids: CASSMGGPGNQPQHF.

The V gene is TRBV6-6, the J gene TRBJ1-2; D ambiguous. The CDR3 sequence is 15 residues long. With 2 bases removed from V and 8 bases from J, the gap between germline ends came to 18 bases. CDR1 and CDR2 from the germline V gene are MNHNY and SVGAGI (reference sequence). CDR3 loop: CASSYVSGGGQGYTF. The CDR3 DNA sequence: TGTGCCAGCAGTTACGTATCTGGCGGAGGTCAGGGCTACACCTTC.

V is TRBV4-3 and J is TRBJ2-7, with D unresolved. Germline CDR1 and CDR2: LGHNA and YSLEER. The CDR3 totals 15 residues. Trimming cost V 0 bases and J 5 bases, with 14 bases left between them. DNA of the CDR3: TGCGCCAGCAGCCAAGATAACACAGCTAACCACGAGCAGTACTTC. The encoded protein is CASSQDNTANHEQYF.

The rearrangement joins TRBV21-1 to TRBJ2-3; the listed D gene, TRBD2, was not tested against the DNA. TRBV21-1 is a pseudogene segment. CDR3 length: 15 residues. The CDR3 reads CASVRKSGRRGTQYF. CDR3 DNA: TGTGCCAGCGTTCGGAAGAGCGGGAGACGAGGTACGCAGTATTTT.

Comment on this clone: Because the CDR3 is missing its conserved closing phenylalanine or tryptophan, this is likely a read error. The limits of the CDR3 on the DNA are not certain, so only TCRdb's listed CDR3 is given. This rearrangement joins TRBV19 to TRBJ2-3; TRBD2 was called by the table and not checked on the DNA. Germline values: CDR1 LNHDA, CDR2 SQIVND (reference sequence). The CDR3 is made up of 8 amino acids, end residues included. The CDR3 here is CASSAGTG.

The rearrangement uses TRBV29-1 and TRBJ1-4; D may be TRBD1 (6 bases). With 7 bases removed from V and 8 bases from J, the gap between germline ends came to 20 bases. CDR3 length: 14 residues. Germline V lookup: CDR1 SQVTM, CDR2 ANQGSEA. DNA for the CDR3: TGCAGCGGCCGTGAGGGGGGGGTAGGGGAAAAACTGTTTTTT. Translating gives CSGREGGVGEKLFF.

With respect to this clone: At the DNA level, this CDR3 is encoded by other sequences in the same sample as well. The chain links TRBV9 to TRBJ1-6; no clear D. CDR1 is SGDLS and CDR2 is YYNGEE in the germline V gene. The CDR3 extends over 14 amino acids. V dropped 2 bases and J dropped 3 bases, with 6 bases sitting between them. CDR3 bases: TGTGCCAGCAGCGTCAACAGCTATAATTCACCCCTCCACTTT. This encodes CASSVNSYNSPLHF.

The chain couples TRBV5-4 to TRBJ2-7; TRBD2 matches at 9 bases. The V gene's germline CDR1 is SGHNT and CDR2 YYREEE (reference sequence). The CDR3 is 15 amino acids. The junction had 7 bases not matched to a gene; V was cut back by 3 bases and J by 3 bases. CDR3 in amino acids: CASSSLTSGDYEQYF. Written as DNA, the CDR3 is TGTGCCAGCAGCTCGTTGACTAGCGGTGACTACGAGCAGTACTTC.

The sample holds one count of this clone. The CDR3 is CASRDWTSGTDTQYF. For the CDR3, the DNA is TGTGCCAGCAGGGATTGGACTAGCGGCACAGATACGCAGTATTTT. The chain is built from TRBV7-8 and TRBJ2-3; 9 positions agree with TRBD2. The junction had 5 bases not matched to a gene; V was cut back by 6 bases and J by 1 base. The CDR3 spans 15 residues. Per the germline V gene, CDR1 is SGHVS and CDR2 is FQNEAQ. Supplemented by reference TRBV7-8 and TRBJ2-3, the full variable domain reads GAGVSQSPRYKVAKRGQDVALRCDPISGHVSLFWYQQALGQGPEFLTYFQNEAQLDKSGLPSDRFFAERPEGSVSTLKIQRTQQEDSAVYLCASRDWTSGTDTQYFGPGTRLTVL.

The CDR3 region has the DNA TGCGCCAGCCGAAGGACAGGCGAGATGAACACTGAAGCTTTCTTT. It codes for CASRRTGEMNTEAFF. The chain carries TRBV5-1 and TRBJ1-1; 7 bases line up with TRBD1. This CDR3 comprises 15 residues. Unmatched junction bases numbered 9, after V lost 7 bases and J lost 0 bases. Germline V gene lookup returns CDR1 SGHRS and CDR2 YFSETQ.

A few counts support this clone. The junction differs from germline at one of its ends, possibly a read error. This chain joins TRBV7-3 and TRBJ1-2; D is ambiguous. CDR3 size: 15 residues. Germline assignment: CDR1 SGHTA and CDR2 FQGTGA. The DNA of the CDR3 is TGTGCCAGCACCTTAGGACGGGGAGCTAACTATGGCTACACCTTC. This encodes CASTLGRGANYGYTF.

The chain recombines TRBV20-1 with TRBJ2-2, with D perhaps matching TRBD2 (5 bases). Germline-derived CDR1 and CDR2 are DFQATT and SNEGSKA (reference sequence). The CDR3 is 11 residues long. The V and J ends lost 0 bases and 10 bases respectively, with 6 bases between them. DNA of the CDR3: TGCAGTGCTAGAGAGGGAGAGGAGCTGTTTTTT. The encoded protein is CSAREGEELFF.

The V call is TRBV7-9, the J call TRBJ1-2; TRBD1 agrees at 9 bases. Germline V gives CDR1 SEHNR, CDR2 FQNEAQ (reference sequence). V lost 4 bases and J lost 13; bases outside the gene matches: 10. The CDR3 runs 13 residues. Here the CDR3 reads CASSSNRGRSTTF. CDR3 sequence (DNA): TGTGCCAGCAGCTCCAACAGGGGGCGCAGTACCACCTTC.

The chain employs TRBV15 and TRBJ1-2; D not resolved. Germline assignment: CDR1 LNHNV and CDR2 YYDKDF (reference sequence). Trimming removed 1 base from V and 1 base from J, with 7 bases in between. The length of the CDR3 is 14 residues. The CDR3: CATSRVRDNYGYTF. The CDR3 DNA sequence: TGTGCCACCAGCAGAGTCCGGGATAACTATGGCTACACCTTC.

The rearrangement uses TRBV2 and TRBJ2-5, with D perhaps TRBD1 (6 bases). The CDR3 totals 12 residues. Germline lookup yields CDR1 SNHLY and CDR2 FYNNEI. V lost 7 bases and J 4 bases, leaving 10 bases between the germline ends. This CDR3 is CASNRVGETQYF. As DNA, the CDR3 is TGTGCCAGCAACAGGGTAGGAGAGACCCAGTACTTC.

This clone was detected once. The J gene is TRBJ2-6, the V gene TRBV10-3; 9 bases map to TRBD1. The CDR3 loop spans 17 amino acids. Unmatched junction bases numbered 6, after V lost 3 bases and J lost 3 bases. In germline, CDR1 is ENHRY, CDR2 SYGVKD. The CDR3 sequence is CAISDETGGGGANVLTF. DNA for the CDR3: TGTGCCATCAGTGACGAGACAGGGGGAGGTGGGGCCAACGTCCTGACTTTC.

This sequence joins TRBV28 and TRBJ1-2; D not certain. V shed 3 bases and J shed 5 bases, with 10 bases lying between them. From germline, CDR1 is MDHEN and CDR2 SYDVKM. CDR3 size: 13 residues. The CDR3 DNA follows: TGTGCCAGCAGTTTGGAGGCTGGGTATGGCTACACCTTC. Its translation: CASSLEAGYGYTF.

This clone appeared a few times. The V call is TRBV7-8, the J call TRBJ1-4, with D hard to call. CDR1 is SGHVS, CDR2 FQNEAQ, per germline. V was clipped by 1 base and J by 9 bases, with 6 bases between them. The CDR3 has 12 residues. In nucleotides, the CDR3 is TGTGCCAGCAGCTTAGTCGGGAAAAAACTGTTTTTT. Its protein is CASSLVGKKLFF.

The chain employs TRBV6-6 and TRBJ2-7, with D possibly being TRBD2 (5 bases). From germline, CDR1 is MNHNY and CDR2 SVGAGI (reference sequence). This CDR3 region has 13 residues. Trimming shortened V by 6 bases and J by 5 bases, and 14 bases separated the two germline ends. The CDR3 region is CASSLLLVDEQYF. CDR3 bases: TGTGCCAGCAGCCTATTACTAGTCGACGAGCAGTACTTC.

To note about this clone: Different DNA sequences within this sample yield the same CDR3. This sequence joins TRBV6-5 and TRBJ2-1; maybe TRBD2 (5 bases). The germline gives CDR1 MNHEY, CDR2 SVGAGI. The V end lost 0 bases, the J end lost 4 bases, and 10 bases lay between the germline ends. CDR3 size: 15 residues. The DNA for the CDR3 is TGTGCCAGCAGTTACTCGAATCGGGGATACAATGAGCAGTTCTTC. Protein: CASSYSNRGYNEQFF.

The chain has TRBV6-1 and TRBJ2-5; D is perhaps TRBD2 (5 bases). With 3 bases removed from V and 1 base from J, the gap between germline ends came to 15 bases. This CDR3 has 16 amino acids. Germline CDR1 and CDR2: MNHNS and SASEGT. CDR3 coding DNA: TGTGCCAGCAGTGATCTGGGCGGGCCCCGCCAAGAGACCCAGTACTTC. As protein: CASSDLGGPRQETQYF.

V and J are TRBV7-9 and TRBJ2-1; D gene uncertain. The CDR3 is 15 amino acids. V shed 1 base and J shed 5 bases, with 12 bases lying between them. Germline lookup yields CDR1 SEHNR and CDR2 FQNEAQ (reference sequence). The CDR3 reads CASSLVLRSDNEQFF. The CDR3 bases are TGTGCCAGCAGCTTAGTTTTGCGGTCAGACAATGAGCAGTTCTTC.

This clone came up once. The CDR3 reads CAWIPDRGPYGYTF. As DNA, the CDR3 is TGTGCCTGGATCCCGGACAGGGGGCCCTATGGCTACACCTTC. The gene calls are TRBV30 and TRBJ1-2; 11 nucleotides agree with TRBD1. The J segment lost 4 bases and the V segment lost 4 bases, leaving 5 bases of the junction unmatched. This CDR3 has 14 amino acids. Germline assignment: CDR1 GTSNPN and CDR2 SVGIG (reference sequence). The full variable domain, rest sourced from reference TRBV30 and TRBJ1-2, is SQTIHQWPATLVQPVGSPLSLECTVEGTSNPNLYWYRQAAGRGLQLLFYSVGIGQISSEVPQNLSASRPQDRQFILSSKKLLLSDSGFYLCAWIPDRGPYGYTFGSGTRLTVV.

DNA of the CDR3: TGTGCCAGCAGCTTAGGACTAGCGGGCCCCCCGACAGATACGCAGTATTTT. Protein sequence: CASSLGLAGPPTDTQYF. The gene calls are TRBV11-3 and TRBJ2-3; 10 nucleotides line up with TRBD2. Trimming cost V 1 base and J 3 bases; bases outside gene matches: 7. This CDR3 comprises 17 residues. CDR1 SGHNT and CDR2 YENEEA come from the germline V gene.

This chain joins TRBV4-3 and TRBJ2-3; no firm D call. Per the germline V gene, CDR1 is LGHNA and CDR2 is YSLEER. The CDR3 extends over 14 amino acids. V shed 0 bases and J shed 5 bases, with 9 bases lying between them. Written as DNA, the CDR3 is TGCGCCAGCAGCCAAGATCCCCACAGAGATACGCAGTATTTT. Translation: CASSQDPHRDTQYF.

The table lists this clone with a count of one. The gene calls are TRBV28 and TRBJ1-1; TRBD1 is a possible D gene (5 bases). The germline V gene has CDR1 MDHEN and CDR2 SYDVKM. Trimming pared 7 bases from V and 4 bases from J, leaving 19 bases between. The CDR3 runs to 15 residues. CDR3 loop: CASTLWEGTVTEAFF. The CDR3 region has the DNA TGTGCCAGCACCCTCTGGGAGGGGACGGTCACTGAAGCTTTCTTT.

V and J are TRBV5-4 and TRBJ1-1; no clear D. The CDR3 spans 13 residues. Trimming cost V 2 bases and J 3 bases, with 8 bases left between them. Germline CDR1 reads SGHNT; CDR2 reads YYREEE (reference sequence). CDR3 protein: CASSFSGYTEAFF. The CDR3 nucleotides read TGTGCCAGCAGCTTTTCCGGTTACACTGAAGCTTTCTTT.

The V call is TRBV27, the J call TRBJ1-6; the match to TRBD1 covers 9 bases. After removal of 1 base from V and 2 bases from J, the junction contained 6 bases not matched to a gene. In germline, CDR1 is MNHEY, CDR2 SMNVEV (reference sequence). The CDR3 sequence is 18 residues long. CDR3 amino acids: CASSLFGTGIPYNSPLHF. CDR3 in DNA: TGTGCCAGCAGTTTATTCGGGACAGGGATACCCTATAATTCACCCCTCCACTTT.

The chain is built from TRBV4-3 and TRBJ2-2, with D unclear. CDR1 is LGHNA, CDR2 YSLEER, per germline. V was pared by 1 base and J by 1 base, with 7 bases between. This CDR3 region has 15 residues. The CDR3 DNA reads as TGCGCCAGCAGCCAAGGAGCCGGGAACACCGGGGAGCTGTTTTTT. The encoded protein is CASSQGAGNTGELFF.